A selection of T cell receptor beta chains follows, all from one sample in a study of response to subunit inactivated influenza vaccine. Each CDR3 protein gets one entry after TCRdb re-called the RT-PCR reads with MiXCR. Of around 190,000 distinct CDR3 sequences listed, nearly 9.5% are singletons. The sequenced sample was non-naive T cells sorted from PBMCs, obtained on the day of vaccination. The receptor set was obtained from a man aged 45-60 years who received an inactivated influenza vaccine. Each CDR3 is given with its conserved first and last residue.

v_gene	j_gene	CDR3aa
TRBV6-2/TRBV6-3	TRBJ2-7	CASSYNPGTSGSLYEQYF
TRBV20-1	TRBJ2-7	CSARSYEQYF
TRBV6-2/TRBV6-3	TRBJ2-2	CASSYGGPTNTGELFF
TRBV7-2	TRBJ1-6	CASSLGGSGSPLHF
TRBV7-6	TRBJ2-3	CASSLLTSGSTDTQYF
TRBV12-3/TRBV12-4	TRBJ1-5	CASSLSGQGSNQPQHF
TRBV28	TRBJ2-7	CASRPDRGGYEQYF
TRBV3-1	TRBJ2-5	CASSQVASGRAFKTQYF
TRBV24-1	TRBJ2-7	CATSEPQGREQYF
TRBV20-1	TRBJ2-1	CSATPGEGQFF
TRBV7-2	TRBJ2-7	CASSPGLAASSYEQYF
TRBV29-1	TRBJ2-1	CSGWLAEAQFF
TRBV5-1	TRBJ2-5	CASRLGVETQYF
TRBV28	TRBJ2-2	CASRSTGKNTGELFF
TRBV10-3	TRBJ2-7	CAISEASGLFSYEQYF
TRBV5-1	TRBJ1-1	CASSLGQGWNEAFF
TRBV15	TRBJ1-5	CATSRGGNQPQHF
TRBV7-9	TRBJ2-3	CASSNGLAGADTQYF
TRBV7-9	TRBJ2-5	CASSASGTGVWETQYF
TRBV29-1	TRBJ1-2	CSVGSTNYGYTF
TRBV5-1	TRBJ1-1	CASSLVGSANTEAFF
TRBV30	TRBJ2-7	CAWSRQGRGYEQYF
TRBV20-1	TRBJ1-1	CSATRQGTFMNTEAFF
TRBV20-1	TRBJ1-1	CSAAREMNTEAFF
TRBV12-3/TRBV12-4	TRBJ1-5	CASSPGTGRSPQPQHF
TRBV12-3/TRBV12-4	TRBJ1-1	CASSLRPTEAFF
TRBV7-7	TRBJ2-7	CASSTANARGQSYEQYF
TRBV4-1	TRBJ1-2	CASSQDLAGGYTF
TRBV5-4	TRBJ1-3	CASSVTGVSGNTIYF
TRBV5-1	TRBJ2-1	CASSLGSKGNEQFF
TRBV20-1	TRBJ2-7	CSATSPGTGGRYEQYF
TRBV20-1	TRBJ1-6	CSARDSATGVGNSPLHF
TRBV7-3	TRBJ2-1	CASSPLVGIHYNEQFF
TRBV9	TRBJ2-3	CASSPGGAQPDTQYF
TRBV7-2	TRBJ2-4	CASSPSGVAKNIQYF
TRBV7-9	TRBJ1-2	CASSSQGMEGYTF
TRBV7-9	TRBJ2-1	CASSLNPTTIRF
TRBV4-3	TRBJ1-3	CASSRDDFLSSGNTIYF
TRBV7-2	TRBJ2-3	CASSLVGGRQGADTQYF
TRBV28	TRBJ1-4	CASTSGGLEKLFF
TRBV11-2	TRBJ2-7	CASSLGTEYEQYF
TRBV6-5	TRBJ2-1	CASSYSWTGNNEQFF
TRBV4-2	TRBJ2-3	CASSHKGDSSRIEYF
TRBV5-5	TRBJ1-2	CASSWDGANYGYTF
TRBV12-3/TRBV12-4	TRBJ2-3	CASRTSGITDTQYF
TRBV11-3	TRBJ2-1	CASSLVRGSSYNEQFF
TRBV4-1	TRBJ1-6	CASSRMTGATSPLHF
TRBV5-1	TRBJ2-3	CASSSWTSGGDTQYF
TRBV5-1	TRBJ1-1	CASSLEGATEAFF
TRBV2	TRBJ1-5	CASTAGATQPQHF
TRBV7-2	TRBJ2-3	CASSLSLAGDTQYF
TRBV29-1	TRBJ2-1	CSGGLAGGNEQFF
TRBV7-3	TRBJ1-1	CASSLGQPSEAFF
TRBV2	TRBJ1-1	CASSVEPGGLLNTEAFF
TRBV3-1	TRBJ2-5	CASSQNPRETQYF
TRBV4-1	TRBJ2-7	CASSHTQGFGYEQYF
TRBV6-1	TRBJ2-1	CASKYGDPSYNEQFF
TRBV6-2/TRBV6-3	TRBJ2-7	CASSYQRTYEQYF
TRBV20-1	TRBJ2-3	CSARGSGGAVDTQYF
TRBV12-3/TRBV12-4	TRBJ1-2	CASSLVFRGAGYGYTF